This record covers a single T cell receptor beta chain. Original analysis: Researchers report that nucleated cell counts were estimated from reference gene primer amplification. The table came from immunoSEQ multiplex PCR; TCRdb's copy has only in-frame clones and leaves some out. V, J and clone size are those of that table, while D and trimming were read from the DNA. This sample has some 100,000 clones; roughly 87% occur once, and the top ten carry 5.5% to 6.5%. The data are from a study of blood T cell repertoires in COVID-19. Whole-study context: Donors in the United States, Italy and Spain gave samples during acute or convalescent COVID-19. PBMCs, B-cell-depleted T cells, or T cells were the source of the cDNA or gDNA that made up the material.

The trim removed 3 bases at V and 9 bases at J, leaving 9 bases unmatched. The CDR3 sequence is 15 residues long. CDR1 SGHRS and CDR2 YFSETQ come from the germline V gene. The source material was peripheral blood. This rearrangement joins TRBV5-1 to TRBJ1-6, with 7 positions matching TRBD1. This receptor was identified in a woman aged 55-75 years with acute or convalescent COVID-19. Written as DNA, the CDR3 is TGCGCCAGCAGCTACAAGACAGGGCTGGCTTCACCCCTCCACTTT. It is translated as CASSYKTGLASPLHF.